Below are 8 T cell receptor beta chains sequenced from a single sample in a study of blood T cell repertoires in COVID-19. Sequencing used immunoSEQ multiplex PCR; TCRdb keeps in-frame clones, though not all of them. The table includes about 270,000 clones, around 89% detected once. Sample: PBMCs or T cells enriched from blood (not recorded which). Receptor source: a woman in her late teens or twenties who had recovered from COVID-19.

This rearrangement joins TRBV9 to TRBJ1-2, with 7 positions matching TRBD1. Germline lookup yields CDR1 SGDLS and CDR2 YYNGEE. CDR3 length equals 15 residues. J was trimmed by 5 bases and V by 0 bases; bases with no gene match: 7. CDR3 sequence: CASSVADRVGYGYTF. The CDR3 bases are TGTGCCAGCAGCGTAGCTGACAGGGTTGGATATGGCTACACCTTC.

About this clone itself: At one boundary the junction diverges from the germline segment, which might be a read error. This sequence joins TRBV4-1 and TRBJ1-4; 8 nucleotides agree with TRBD1. Looked up from germline, CDR1 is MGHRA and CDR2 is YSYEKL. This CDR3 is 17 amino acids long. CDR3 sequence reads: CASSQETTGVKNEKLFF. The CDR3 nucleotides read TGCGCCAGCAGCCAAGAGACGACAGGGGTAAAGAATGAGAAACTGTTTTTT.

The genes are TRBV2 and TRBJ1-2; possible D gene TRBD1, 5 bases. V shed 8 bases and J shed 1 base, with 11 bases lying between them. This CDR3 is 13 amino acids long. Per germline, CDR1 SNHLY and CDR2 FYNNEI. CDR3 nucleotides: TGTGCCAGCGCCCCCGGGGGTAACTATGGCTACACCTTC. Residues: CASAPGGNYGYTF.

The chain combines TRBV3-1 (or the pseudogene TRBV3-2) with TRBJ2-5, with 9 bases fitting TRBD1. The CDR3 loop spans 13 amino acids. Germline V lookup: CDR1 LGHDT, CDR2 YNNKEL (reference sequence). After removal of 4 bases from V and 5 bases from J, the junction contained 2 bases not matched to a gene. The CDR3 DNA follows: TGTGCCAGCAGCCTAGGACAGGGGGAGACCCAGTACTTC. It is translated as CASSLGQGETQYF.

The rearrangement links TRBV11-3 to TRBJ2-1, with 9 bases aligning to TRBD1. The junction had 7 bases not matched to a gene; V was cut back by 2 bases and J by 14 bases. Germline V CDR1 and CDR2: SGHNT, YENEEA. The CDR3 covers 13 residues. CDR3 in DNA: TGTGCCAGCAGCTTACAGGACAGGGGCGATAAGTTCTTC. This sequence encodes CASSLQDRGDKFF.

The genes are TRBV19 and TRBJ2-2; 7 bases are a match to TRBD1. CDR3 length equals 13 residues. Germline CDR1 LNHDA, CDR2 SQIVND (reference sequence). V lost 3 bases, J lost 7 bases, and 2 bases stayed unmatched. The CDR3 protein is CASSMTGFGELFF. In DNA, the CDR3 is TGTGCCAGTAGTATGACAGGGTTCGGGGAGCTGTTTTTT.

This rearrangement joins TRBV7-8 to TRBJ2-3; 8 bases match TRBD1. J gave up 4 bases and V 1 base, and 7 bases lay outside the gene matches. Germline-derived CDR1 and CDR2 are SGHVS and FQNEAQ. This CDR3 spans 16 amino acids. CDR3 residues: CASSLDRAGGADTQYF. Written as DNA, the CDR3 is TGTGCCAGCAGCTTAGACCGGGCAGGGGGCGCAGATACGCAGTATTTT.

V and J are TRBV9 and TRBJ1-1; perhaps TRBD1 as D (5 bases). Trimming stripped 4 bases from V and 4 bases from J, with 14 bases between. From germline, CDR1 is SGDLS and CDR2 YYNGEE. The CDR3 is 14 amino acids. CDR3 residues: CASSRAGASTEAFF. CDR3 DNA: TGTGCCAGCAGCCGGGCTGGGGCAAGCACTGAAGCTTTCTTT.